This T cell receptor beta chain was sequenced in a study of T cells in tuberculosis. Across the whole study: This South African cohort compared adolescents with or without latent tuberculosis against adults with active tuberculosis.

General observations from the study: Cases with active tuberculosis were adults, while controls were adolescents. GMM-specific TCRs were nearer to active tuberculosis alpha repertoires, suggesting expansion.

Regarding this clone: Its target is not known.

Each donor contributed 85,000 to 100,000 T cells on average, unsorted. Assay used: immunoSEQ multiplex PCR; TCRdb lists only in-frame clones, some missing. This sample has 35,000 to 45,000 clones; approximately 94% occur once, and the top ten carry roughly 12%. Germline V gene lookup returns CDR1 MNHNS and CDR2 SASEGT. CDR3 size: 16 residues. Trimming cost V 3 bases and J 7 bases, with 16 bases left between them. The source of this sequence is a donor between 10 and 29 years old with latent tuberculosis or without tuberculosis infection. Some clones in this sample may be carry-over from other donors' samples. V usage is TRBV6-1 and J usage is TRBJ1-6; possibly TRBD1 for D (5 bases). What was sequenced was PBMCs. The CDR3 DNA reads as TGTGCCAGCAGTGAGCGTCAGGGTGTACGGAATTCACCCCTCCACTTT. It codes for CASSERQGVRNSPLHF.